These T cell receptor beta chains were read from a single sample in a study of T-cell reconstitution after alpha-beta-depleted transplantation in children. One entry per CDR3 protein, called by TCRdb with MiXCR from the PCR reads. The sample has about 120,000 distinct CDR3 sequences, 10% seen once. Here the sequenced sample was PBMCs from the stem cell graft donor, taken from the stem cell graft. The receptors were gathered from a human donor who donated a stem cell graft to a child with acute lymphoblastic leukemia. CDR3s include the opening cysteine and the closing phenylalanine or tryptophan. A D gene is named only where the DNA matches it firmly. Only part of the rows carry a size: once, few, many, or a class if the clone is expanded.

v_call	d_call	clone_size	j_call	cdr3_nt	cdr3_aa
TRBV7-7	TRBD2	many	TRBJ2-5	TGTGCTAGCAGCGCCGGACTAGCGGGGGGGAAAGAGACCCAGTACTTC	CASSAGLAGGKETQYF
TRBV6-5	TRBD1	many	TRBJ1-2	TGTGCCAGCAGTTACTCACAGGGGGGCTATGGCTACACCTTC	CASSYSQGGYGYTF
TRBV6-5	-	few	TRBJ2-5	TGTGCCAGCAGTTACTCGAAGGGCAGCAGAGAGACCCAGTACTTC	CASSYSKGSRETQYF
TRBV28	-	many	TRBJ2-1	TGTGCCAGCAGTTTACGGGTGAGGGCCCAGGTCTTC	CASSLRVRAQVF
TRBV4-1	-	many	TRBJ2-1	TGCGCCAGCAGCCAACCTACAGGGGAGGATGAGCAGTTCTTC	CASSQPTGEDEQFF
TRBV12-3/TRBV12-4	-	-	TRBJ2-5	TGTGCCAGCTCCAAGCACGGGACCAAACAGTGGGAAGAGACCCAGTACTTC	CASSKHGTKQWEETQYF
TRBV7-2	-	hyperexpanded	TRBJ2-7	TGTGCCAGCAGCTGGGGGACTTACTACGAGCAGTACTTC	CASSWGTYYEQYF
TRBV4-3	TRBD2	many	TRBJ2-5	TGCGCCAGCAGCCGCGGGGTAGCGGGGGCCCCTCAAGAGACCCAGTACTTC	CASSRGVAGAPQETQYF
TRBV20-1	-	many	TRBJ2-5	TGCAGTGCTAGTTTGGGAGAGGGGCCCCAAGAGACCCAGTACTTC	CSASLGEGPQETQYF
TRBV7-7	TRBD2	many	TRBJ2-5	TGTGCTAGCAGCTTAGGCGGACTAGCGGGAGTTGGAGAGACCCAGTACTTC	CASSLGGLAGVGETQYF
TRBV27	-	many	TRBJ2-5	TGTGCCAGCAGTTTATCAGCTCGGTGGACCCAGTACTTC	CASSLSARWTQYF
TRBV5-1	-	many	TRBJ2-2	TGCGCCAGCAGCTGGACAGGGGAGCTGTTTTTT	CASSWTGELFF
TRBV7-3	-	many	TRBJ2-2	TGTGCCAGCAGCTTAGTCCCCGGGGAGCTGTTTTTT	CASSLVPGELFF
TRBV4-2	TRBD1	many	TRBJ2-5	TGTGCCAGCAGCCAAGATCCCGGGACAGAAGAGACCCAGTACTTC	CASSQDPGTEETQYF
TRBV12-3/TRBV12-4	-	many	TRBJ1-5	TGTGCCACCACTTTAGAAGGCAATCAGCCCCAGCATTTT	CATTLEGNQPQHF
TRBV9	-	many	TRBJ1-3	TGTGCCAGCAGCCCCGGACAGACTGGAAACACCATATATTTT	CASSPGQTGNTIYF
TRBV28	TRBD1	few	TRBJ1-4	TGTGCCAGCTTGGCAGGGGGTAGGGAAAAACTGTTTTTT	CASLAGGREKLFF
TRBV3-1	-	many	TRBJ2-3	TGTGCCAGCAGACCCCGAAGGGCAGATACGCAGTATTTT	CASRPRRADTQYF
TRBV19	-	many	TRBJ2-5	TGTGCCAGTAGGTACCCAACCGACGAGACCCAGTACTTC	CASRYPTDETQYF
TRBV30	TRBD1	many	TRBJ1-3	TGTGCCTGGAGGGGACAGGCAAACTCTGGAAACACCATATATTTT	CAWRGQANSGNTIYF
TRBV5-1	TRBD1	many	TRBJ1-6	TGCGCCAGCAGCACCGGACAGGGGGATTCACCCCTCCACTTT	CASSTGQGDSPLHF
TRBV18	TRBD1	many	TRBJ1-2	TGTGCCAGCTCACCACAGGGGGCGGATGGCTACACCTTC	CASSPQGADGYTF
TRBV7-9	TRBD1	-	TRBJ2-5	TGTGCCAGCAGCCTACGACAGGGGGATTGGGAGACCCAGTACTTC	CASSLRQGDWETQYF
TRBV11-2	TRBD2	few	TRBJ2-1	TGTGCCAGCAGCTCCGGGGAGGGAAGGAATGAGCAGTTCTTC	CASSSGEGRNEQFF
TRBV6-5	-	-	TRBJ2-1	TGTGCCAGCAGCCAGCTTAACAATGAGCAGTTCTTC	CASSQLNNEQFF
TRBV20-1	-	many	TRBJ2-7	TGCAGTGCTAGAGGCCCAGGGCGTACCGGGTACGAGCAGTACTTC	CSARGPGRTGYEQYF